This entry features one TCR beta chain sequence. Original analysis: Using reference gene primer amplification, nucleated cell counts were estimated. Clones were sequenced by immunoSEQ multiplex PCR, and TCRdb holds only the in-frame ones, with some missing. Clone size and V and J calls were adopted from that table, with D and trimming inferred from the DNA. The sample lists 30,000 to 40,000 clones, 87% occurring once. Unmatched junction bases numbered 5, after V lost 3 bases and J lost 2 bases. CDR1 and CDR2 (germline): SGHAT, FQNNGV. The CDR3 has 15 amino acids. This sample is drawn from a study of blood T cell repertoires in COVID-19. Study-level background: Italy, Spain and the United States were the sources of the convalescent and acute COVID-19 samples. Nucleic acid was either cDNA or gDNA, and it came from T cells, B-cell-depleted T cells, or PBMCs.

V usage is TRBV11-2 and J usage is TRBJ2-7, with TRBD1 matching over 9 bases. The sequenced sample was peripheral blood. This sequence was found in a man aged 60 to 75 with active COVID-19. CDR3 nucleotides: TGTGCCAGCAGCTTCTCCGGACAGGGGCCCTACGAGCAGTACTTC. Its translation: CASSFSGQGPYEQYF.